This T cell receptor (beta chain) was sequenced in a study of neurological immune-mediated disorders. The overall study: Multiple sclerosis patients numbering around 35 comprised roughly 31 relapsing-remitting and 3 secondary progressive patients. Study-level points and caveats: The multiple sclerosis repertoire cluster was associated with no clinical or MRI feature.

Unsorted libraries used 2 million PBMCs kept at -80 degrees C. This clonotype was counted many times. Its antigen is still unknown. cDNA was made by 5'RACE with 10-nucleotide random UMIs. TCRdb processed the 5' RACE reads anew with MiXCR; each CDR3 protein has one entry. The table records nearly 60,000 distinct CDR3 sequences, about 3.3% of them present only once. The germline V gene encodes CDR1 SGHRS and CDR2 YFSETQ. V was clipped by 4 bases and J by 8 bases, with 19 bases between them. The CDR3 sequence is 15 residues long. This sequence originates from a woman aged 60-75 years with multiple sclerosis. Sequencing was performed on PBMCs. V gene TRBV5-1 combines with J gene TRBJ1-5; D perhaps matches TRBD1 (5 bases). CDR3: CASSTSGTPMEPQHF. DNA of the CDR3: TGCGCCAGCAGCACTTCCGGGACCCCAATGGAGCCCCAGCATTTT.